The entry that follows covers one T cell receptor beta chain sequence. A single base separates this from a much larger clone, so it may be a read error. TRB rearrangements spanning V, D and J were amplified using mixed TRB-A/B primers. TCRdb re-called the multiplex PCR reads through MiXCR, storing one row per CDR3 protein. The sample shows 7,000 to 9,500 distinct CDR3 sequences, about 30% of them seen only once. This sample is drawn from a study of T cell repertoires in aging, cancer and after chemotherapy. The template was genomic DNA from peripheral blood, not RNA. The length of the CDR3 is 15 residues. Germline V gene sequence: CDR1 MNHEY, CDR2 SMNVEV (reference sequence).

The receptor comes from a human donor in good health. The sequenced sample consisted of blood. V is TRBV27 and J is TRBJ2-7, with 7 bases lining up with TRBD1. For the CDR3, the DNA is TGTGCCAGCAGTCCCCGGGACAGACGTTCCTACAAGCAGTACTTC. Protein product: CASSPRDRRSYKQYF.